This T cell receptor (beta chain) was found in a study of T-cell memory formation after mild COVID-19. About the research overall: TCR clustering was largely donor specific. Broader study findings: Whether day 37 second-wave clones are SARS-CoV-2-specific was not confirmed. Among contracting clones, CD4+ were mainly CM/EM and CD8+ enriched in EMRA.

J lost 5 bases, V lost 0 bases, and 9 bases had no gene match. The CDR3 sequence is 17 residues long. Constant-segment primers were used for 5'RACE, and the resulting TCR alpha and TCR beta cDNA libraries carried sample barcodes and UMIs. TCRdb reprocessed the 5' RACE reads via MiXCR and lists one record per CDR3 protein. This table has about 110,000 distinct CDR3 sequences, about 18% appearing once. This clonotype has more than one count but fewer than ten. No antigen is known for it. Sequenced input: PBMCs or a T cell subset sorted from them (not recorded which). This TCR was recovered from a man younger than 30 who had mild COVID-19 (a few samples of this study predate the infection). Cell type and time point are not known. The rearrangement links TRBV12-3 or TRBV12-4 to TRBJ1-1; 10 nucleotides match TRBD1. For the CDR3, the DNA is TGTGCCAGCAGTTTAGCGAGACTCCGGGACAGGGGAACTGAAGCTTTCTTT. It translates to CASSLARLRDRGTEAFF.